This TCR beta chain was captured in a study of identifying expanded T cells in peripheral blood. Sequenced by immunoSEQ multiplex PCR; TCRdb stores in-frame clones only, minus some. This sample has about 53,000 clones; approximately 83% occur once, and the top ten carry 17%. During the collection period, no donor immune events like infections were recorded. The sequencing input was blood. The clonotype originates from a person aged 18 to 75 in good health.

The CDR3 bases are TGTGCCAGCAGCCAAGACAGTCATTCACCCCTCCACTTT. Translation: CASSQDSHSPLHF. The chain employs TRBV4-2 and TRBJ1-6, with D uncertain. From germline, CDR1 is LGHNA and CDR2 YNFKEQ. The CDR3 contains 13 residues. The V end lost 0 bases, the J end lost 8 bases, and 5 bases lay between the germline ends.